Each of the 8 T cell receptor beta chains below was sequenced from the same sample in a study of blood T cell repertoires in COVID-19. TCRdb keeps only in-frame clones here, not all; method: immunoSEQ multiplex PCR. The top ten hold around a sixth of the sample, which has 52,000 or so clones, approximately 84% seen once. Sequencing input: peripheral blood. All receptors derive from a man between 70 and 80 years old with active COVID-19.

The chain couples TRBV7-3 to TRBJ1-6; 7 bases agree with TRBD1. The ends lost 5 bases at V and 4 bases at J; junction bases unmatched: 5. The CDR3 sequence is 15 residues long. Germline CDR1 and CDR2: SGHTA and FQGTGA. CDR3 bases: TGTGCCAGCAGCCCCCAGACAGGGTATAATTCACCCCTCCACTTT. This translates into CASSPQTGYNSPLHF.

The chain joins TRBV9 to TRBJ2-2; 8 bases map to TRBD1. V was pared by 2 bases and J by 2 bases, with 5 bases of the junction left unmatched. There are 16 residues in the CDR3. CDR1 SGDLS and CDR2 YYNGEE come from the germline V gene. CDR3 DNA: TGTGCCAGCAGCGTGAGGCAGGGGGCCAACACCGGGGAGCTGTTTTTT. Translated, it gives CASSVRQGANTGELFF.

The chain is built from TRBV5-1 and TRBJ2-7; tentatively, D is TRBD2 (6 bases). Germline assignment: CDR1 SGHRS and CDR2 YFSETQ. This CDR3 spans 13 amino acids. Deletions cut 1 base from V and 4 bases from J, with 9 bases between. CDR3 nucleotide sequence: TGCGCCAGCAGCTTGTACGGGGGATACGAGCAGTACTTC. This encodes CASSLYGGYEQYF.

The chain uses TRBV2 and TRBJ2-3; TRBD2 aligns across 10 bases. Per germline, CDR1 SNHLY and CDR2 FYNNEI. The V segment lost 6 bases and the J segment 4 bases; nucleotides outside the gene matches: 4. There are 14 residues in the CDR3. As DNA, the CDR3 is TGTGCCAGCAGGGGAGCGGGAGGGGCAGATACGCAGTATTTT. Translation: CASRGAGGADTQYF.

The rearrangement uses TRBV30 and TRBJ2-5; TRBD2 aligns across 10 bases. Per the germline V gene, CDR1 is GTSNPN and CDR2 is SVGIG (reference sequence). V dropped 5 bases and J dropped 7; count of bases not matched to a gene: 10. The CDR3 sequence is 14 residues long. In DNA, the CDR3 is TGTGCCTGGGGCGGGACTAGCGTGGAGGGGACCCAGTACTTC. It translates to CAWGGTSVEGTQYF.

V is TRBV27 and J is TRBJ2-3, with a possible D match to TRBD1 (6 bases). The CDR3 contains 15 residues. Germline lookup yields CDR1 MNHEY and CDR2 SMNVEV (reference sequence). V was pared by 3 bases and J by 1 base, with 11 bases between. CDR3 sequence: CASSLGDKGTDTQYF. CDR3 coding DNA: TGTGCCAGCAGTTTGGGGGACAAAGGCACAGATACGCAGTATTTT.

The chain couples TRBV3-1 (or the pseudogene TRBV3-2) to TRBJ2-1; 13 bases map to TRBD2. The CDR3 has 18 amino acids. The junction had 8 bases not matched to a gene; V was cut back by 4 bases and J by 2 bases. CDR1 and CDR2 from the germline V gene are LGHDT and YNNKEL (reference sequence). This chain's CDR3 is CASSPRTGTSGTYNEQFF. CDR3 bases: TGTGCCAGCAGCCCCCGTACCGGGACTAGCGGGACCTACAATGAGCAGTTCTTC.

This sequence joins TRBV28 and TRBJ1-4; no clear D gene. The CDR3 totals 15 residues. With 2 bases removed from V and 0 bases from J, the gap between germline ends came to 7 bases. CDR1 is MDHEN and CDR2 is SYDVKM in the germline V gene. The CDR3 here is CASSLDTSTNEKLFF. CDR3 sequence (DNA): TGTGCCAGCAGTTTAGACACGTCAACTAATGAAAAACTGTTTTTT.